Below, 10 T cell receptor beta chains from the same sample are listed, as sequenced in a study of radiation and T cells in renal cell carcinoma. Clones were read by immunoSEQ multiplex PCR, and TCRdb kept only the in-frame ones, dropping some. This sample has some 70,000 clones, with around 80% found just once. Time point described: blood 2 weeks post-SBRT. The treatment was: 15 Gy SBRT to primary tumor, nephrectomy 4 weeks later. This sample comprised blood, obtained from a patient whose treatment included radiotherapy and nephrectomy. These receptors originate from a man between 60 and 70 years old with renal cell carcinoma.

This clone was picked up one time. The J gene is TRBJ2-3, the V gene TRBV15; 10 bases line up with TRBD2. The germline gives CDR1 LNHNV, CDR2 YYDKDF (reference sequence). The trim removed 0 bases at V and 1 base at J, leaving 4 bases unmatched. This CDR3 is 17 amino acids long. The CDR3 DNA follows: TGTGCCACCAGCAGAGACCTAGCGGGAGTAGGCACAGATACGCAGTATTTT. Protein product: CATSRDLAGVGTDTQYF.

This chain joins TRBV15 and TRBJ2-3; D possibly uses TRBD1 or TRBD2 (5 bases each). The V and J ends lost 1 base and 2 bases respectively, with 16 bases between them. CDR3 length equals 17 residues. The germline CDR1 and CDR2 sequences are LNHNV and YYDKDF (reference sequence). The CDR3 bases are TGTGCCACCAGCAGAGCTCTTAAGGGACGTTACACAGATACGCAGTATTTT. It specifies CATSRALKGRYTDTQYF.

The chain uses TRBV2 and TRBJ1-1, with D unresolved. This CDR3 comprises 13 residues. Germline V gene data show CDR1 as SNHLY and CDR2 as FYNNEI. Trimming removed 7 bases at V and 3 bases at J, with 12 bases between. The DNA of the CDR3 is TGTGCCAGCATAACCGATAGGGACACTGAAGCTTTCTTT. Translation: CASITDRDTEAFF.

This clone was observed a few times. This chain joins TRBV5-1 and TRBJ1-1; D uncertain. Germline V lookup: CDR1 SGHRS, CDR2 YFSETQ. CDR3 length equals 13 residues. V dropped 0 bases and J dropped 7 bases, with 10 bases sitting between them. The CDR3 reads CASSLEASFEAFF. The CDR3 DNA reads TGCGCCAGCAGCTTGGAGGCCAGCTTTGAAGCTTTCTTT. Supplemented by reference TRBV5-1 and TRBJ1-1, the full variable domain reads KAGVTQTPRYLIKTRGQQVTLSCSPISGHRSVSWYQQTPGQGLQFLFEYFSETQRNKGNFPGRFSGRQFSNSRSEMNVSTLELGDSALYLCASSLEASFEAFFGQGTRLTVV.

CDR3 sequence reads: CSVGRMDGELFF. The CDR3 nucleotides are TGCAGCGTTGGACGAATGGACGGGGAGCTGTTTTTT. The chain is built from TRBV29-1 and TRBJ2-2; D ambiguous. The V end was cut by 4 bases, the J end by 7 bases, with 10 bases between. In germline, CDR1 is SQVTM, CDR2 ANQGSEA. The CDR3 consists of 12 residues.

The CDR3 is CASSQDNGGFTYEQYF. CDR3 DNA sequence: TGCGCCAGCAGCCAAGATAATGGGGGCTTTACCTACGAGCAGTACTTC. The chain uses TRBV4-3 and TRBJ2-7, with D maybe TRBD1 (6 bases). From germline, CDR1 is LGHNA and CDR2 YSLEER. The germline V and J ends were trimmed by 0 bases and 2 bases, with 14 bases remaining between them. This CDR3 contains 16 residues.

The rearrangement joins TRBV27 to TRBJ2-7; D may match TRBD1 or TRBD2 (6 bases each). Germline CDR1 and CDR2: MNHEY and SMNVEV (reference sequence). The CDR3 has 15 amino acids. With 3 bases removed from V and 4 bases from J, the gap between germline ends came to 16 bases. CDR3 nucleotide sequence: TGTGCCAGCAGTTTCGGGGGCGGGATGGGGTACGAGCAGTACTTC. Protein sequence: CASSFGGGMGYEQYF.

The V and J genes are TRBV14 and TRBJ2-3, with D possibly being TRBD2 (6 bases). This CDR3 is 17 amino acids long. Germline V gene data show CDR1 as SGHDN and CDR2 as FVKESK. With 4 bases removed from V and 4 bases from J, the gap between germline ends came to 21 bases. CDR3 nucleotides: TGTGCCAGCAGCCTAACGGAGGGGACCTCGCCGGCAGATACGCAGTATTTT. It encodes CASSLTEGTSPADTQYF.

The chain carries TRBV9 and TRBJ2-5; D is possibly TRBD2 (6 bases). The germline V gene encodes CDR1 SGDLS and CDR2 YYNGEE. This CDR3 comprises 13 residues. Trimming took 2 bases from V and 5 from J, leaving 10 bases between them. The CDR3 here is CASSVGEAETQYF. The CDR3 bases are TGTGCCAGCAGCGTTGGGGAGGCGGAGACCCAGTACTTC.

V is TRBV7-9 and J is TRBJ2-7; possible D gene TRBD1, 5 bases. This CDR3 spans 13 amino acids. V lost 4 bases to trimming and J lost 8 bases, with 15 bases between them. CDR1 and CDR2 from the germline V gene are SEHNR and FQNEAQ (reference sequence). CDR3 loop: CASSSEGVVKQYF. CDR3 sequence (DNA): TGTGCCAGCAGCTCCGAAGGGGTGGTCAAGCAGTACTTC.